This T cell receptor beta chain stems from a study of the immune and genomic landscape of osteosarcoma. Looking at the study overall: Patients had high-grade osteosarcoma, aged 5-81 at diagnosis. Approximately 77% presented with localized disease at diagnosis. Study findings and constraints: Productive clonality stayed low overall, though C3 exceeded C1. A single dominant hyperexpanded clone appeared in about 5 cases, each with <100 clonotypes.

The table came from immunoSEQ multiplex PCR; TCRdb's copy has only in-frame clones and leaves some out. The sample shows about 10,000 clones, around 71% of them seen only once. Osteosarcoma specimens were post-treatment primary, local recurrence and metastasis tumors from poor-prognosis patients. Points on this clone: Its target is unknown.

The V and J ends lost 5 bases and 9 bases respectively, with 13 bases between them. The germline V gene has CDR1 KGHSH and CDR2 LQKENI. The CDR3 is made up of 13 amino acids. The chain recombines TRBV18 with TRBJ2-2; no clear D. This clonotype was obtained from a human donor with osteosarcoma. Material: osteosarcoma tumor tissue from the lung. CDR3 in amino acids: CASSIGQERELFF. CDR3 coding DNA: TGTGCCAGCTCAATCGGGCAAGAACGGGAGCTGTTTTTT.